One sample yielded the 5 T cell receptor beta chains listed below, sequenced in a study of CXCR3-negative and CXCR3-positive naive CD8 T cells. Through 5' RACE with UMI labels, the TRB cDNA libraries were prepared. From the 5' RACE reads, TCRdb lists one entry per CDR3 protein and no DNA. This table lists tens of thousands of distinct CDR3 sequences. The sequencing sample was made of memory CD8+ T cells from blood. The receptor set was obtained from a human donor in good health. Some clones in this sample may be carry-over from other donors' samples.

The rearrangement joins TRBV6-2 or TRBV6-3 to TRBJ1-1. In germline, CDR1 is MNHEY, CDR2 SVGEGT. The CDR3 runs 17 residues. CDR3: CASSYKISGIGLTEAFF.

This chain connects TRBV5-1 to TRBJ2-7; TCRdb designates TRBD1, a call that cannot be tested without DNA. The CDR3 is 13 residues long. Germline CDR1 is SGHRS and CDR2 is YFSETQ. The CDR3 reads CASSLEGGYEQYF.

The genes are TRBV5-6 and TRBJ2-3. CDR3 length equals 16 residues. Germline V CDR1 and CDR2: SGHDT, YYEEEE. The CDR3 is CASSLAVQYAADTQYF.

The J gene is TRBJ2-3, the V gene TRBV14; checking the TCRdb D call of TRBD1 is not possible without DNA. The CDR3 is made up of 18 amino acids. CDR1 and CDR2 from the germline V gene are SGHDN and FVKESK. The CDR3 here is CASSQDLRTGSSTDTQYF. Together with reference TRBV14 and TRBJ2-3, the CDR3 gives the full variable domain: EAGVTQFPSHSVIEKGQTVTLRCDPISGHDNLYWYRRVMGKEIKFLLHFVKESKQDESGMPNNRFLAERTGGTYSTLKVQPAELEDSGVYFCASSQDLRTGSSTDTQYFGPGTRLTVL.

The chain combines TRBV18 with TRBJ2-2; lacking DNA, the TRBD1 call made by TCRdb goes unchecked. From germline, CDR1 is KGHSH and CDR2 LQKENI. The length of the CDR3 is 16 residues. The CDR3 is CASSPRDRGWTGELFF.